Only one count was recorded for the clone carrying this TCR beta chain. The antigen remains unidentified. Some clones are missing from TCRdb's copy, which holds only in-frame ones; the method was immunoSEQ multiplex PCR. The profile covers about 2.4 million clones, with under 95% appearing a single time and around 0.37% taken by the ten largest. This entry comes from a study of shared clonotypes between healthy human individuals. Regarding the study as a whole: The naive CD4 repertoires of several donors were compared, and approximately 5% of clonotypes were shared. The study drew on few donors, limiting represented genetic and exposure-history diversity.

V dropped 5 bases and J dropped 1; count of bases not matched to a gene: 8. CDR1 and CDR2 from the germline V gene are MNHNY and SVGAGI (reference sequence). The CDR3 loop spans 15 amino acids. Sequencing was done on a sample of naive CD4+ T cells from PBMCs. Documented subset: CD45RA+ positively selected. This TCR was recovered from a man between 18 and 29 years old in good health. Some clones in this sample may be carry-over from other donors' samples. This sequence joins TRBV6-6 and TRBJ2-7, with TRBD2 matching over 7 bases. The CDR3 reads CASSATASGSYEQYF. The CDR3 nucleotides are TGTGCCAGCAGTGCGACGGCTAGCGGTTCCTACGAGCAGTACTTC.